This T cell receptor (beta chain) was recovered during a study of control samples from healthy donors and cancer patients (dated by TCRdb to the early 2020s). As to this clone: Its antigen remains undetermined. Base qualities are missing; no much larger clone stands one base away.

The CDR3 covers 14 residues, taking in both the cysteine and the phenylalanine. Only CDR3 DNA remains: 42 bases, in frame from the first base. The V and J ends are trimmed by 5 bases and 7 bases, leaving 16 bases between them. The germline V gene (reference sequence) provides CDR1 MNHEY and CDR2 SMNVEV. Libraries came from the immunoSEQ multiplex PCR assay. TCRdb stores this immuneACCESS table with in-frame sequences only. Part of the clones is absent; in the studies checked, under half of the shortfall reflects unresolved V genes, and no reason is known for the rest. For this sample the table gives 60,000 to 95,000 clones, of which around 90% were detected only once. The leading ten clones occupy 9.5% of the sample.

The sequence joins TRBV27 to TRBJ2-3, with a weak D call of TRBD1 (5 bases match). The source is a woman in her 50s with colorectal cancer. Input material: PBMCs. The CDR3 protein is CASSQRTTGNTQYF. The DNA is as follows: TGTGCCAGCAGTCAGAGGACAACAGGAAATACGCAGTATTTT.